Listed below are T cell receptor beta chains from one sample, sequenced in a study of cytomegalovirus exposure and HLA in healthy donors. Using immunoSEQ multiplex PCR, the repertoire was profiled, and TCRdb retains in-frame clones only, with some absent. Across 20,000 or so clones, the top ten clones capture around 23% of the sample. The sequenced sample was PBMCs. These receptor sequences come from a man aged 55 to 70 in good health and CMV-seropositive. Each CDR3 is given with its conserved first and last residue. Each record gives: J gene, D gene, V gene, CDR3 protein, CDR3 DNA. A D gene is named only where the DNA matches it firmly.

>TRBJ1-1|.|TRBV18
CASSPRDFDTEAFF
TGTGCCAGCTCACCGCGGGACTTCGACACTGAAGCTTTCTTT
>TRBJ2-1|.|TRBV4-1
CASSQSPTSLSYNEQFF
TGCGCCAGCAGCCAATCTCCGACTAGTCTCTCCTACAATGAGCAGTTCTTC
>TRBJ2-7|.|TRBV4-2
CASSQGRGGATYEQYF
TGTGCCAGCAGCCAAGGACGTGGCGGGGCCACCTACGAGCAGTACTTC
>TRBJ2-3|TRBD2|TRBV6-5
CASRSGTTVYTQYF
TGTGCCAGCAGATCCGGGACTACCGTTTATACGCAGTATTTT
>TRBJ2-3|TRBD1|TRBV7-7
CASSSGTGRADTQYF
TGTGCCAGCAGCTCCGGGACAGGGAGGGCAGATACGCAGTATTTT
>TRBJ2-7|TRBD2|TRBV7-2
CASRFLAGASYEQYF
TGTGCCAGCAGGTTCCTAGCGGGAGCCTCCTACGAGCAGTACTTC
>TRBJ1-2|.|TRBV7-9
CASSLWGDGFYGYTF
TGTGCCAGCAGCTTATGGGGGGACGGATTTTATGGCTACACCTTC
>TRBJ2-5|.|TRBV18
CASSLGGSQETQYF
TGTGCCAGCTCACTCGGGGGAAGCCAAGAGACCCAGTACTTC
>TRBJ2-1|.|TRBV5-1
CASSSGTPDYNEQFF
TGCGCCAGCAGCTCCGGGACACCAGACTACAATGAGCAGTTCTTC
>TRBJ1-2|.|TRBV5-6
CASSLLDSNYGYTF
TGTGCCAGCAGCTTGCTAGATTCTAACTATGGCTACACCTTC
>TRBJ1-1|TRBD1|TRBV5-1
CASSLEGQGATEAFF
TGCGCCAGCAGCTTAGAGGGACAGGGGGCGACTGAAGCTTTCTTT
>TRBJ2-5|.|TRBV4-1
CASSSPGALMETQYF
TGCGCCAGCAGCTCTCCAGGGGCCCTCATGGAGACCCAGTACTTC
>TRBJ1-3|.|TRBV5-1
CASSLAGVSSGNTIYF
TGCGCCAGCAGCTTGGCCGGGGTGTCCTCTGGAAACACCATATATTTT
>TRBJ2-7|TRBD2|TRBV18
CASSPPSGRVYEQYF
TGTGCCAGCTCACCACCAAGCGGGAGAGTCTACGAGCAGTACTTC
>TRBJ2-2|TRBD2|TRBV5-1
CASRGSGRTNTGELFF
TGCGCCAGCAGGGGGAGCGGGAGAACGAACACCGGGGAGCTGTTTTTT
>TRBJ2-5|TRBD2|TRBV7-9
CASSFIAGGLETQYF
TGTGCCAGCAGCTTCATAGCGGGAGGTCTCGAGACCCAGTACTTC
>TRBJ1-1|.|TRBV5-1
CASSFSAGMNTEDFF
TGCGCCAGCAGCTTCTCGGCAGGGATGAACACTGAAGATTTCTTT
>TRBJ1-2|.|TRBV27
CASTTYGANYGYTF
TGTGCCAGCACAACCTACGGGGCTAACTATGGCTACACCTTC
>TRBJ2-1|.|TRBV29-1
CSAPPDRTYNEQFF
TGCAGCGCCCCTCCAGACAGGACCTACAATGAGCAGTTCTTC
>TRBJ1-5|TRBD1|TRBV19
CASSKGQGYRGSNQPQHF
TGTGCCAGTAGTAAGGGACAGGGCTACCGGGGGAGCAATCAGCCCCAGCATTTT
>TRBJ2-5|.|TRBV9
CASSGRQNRYQETQYF
TGTGCCAGCAGCGGTCGACAGAACCGGTACCAAGAGACCCAGTACTTC
>TRBJ1-1|.|TRBV5-1
CASSQQTNTEAFF
TGCGCCAGCAGCCAACAAACGAACACTGAAGCTTTCTTT
>TRBJ2-3|.|TRBV5-1
CASSSVQGSTDTQYF
TGCGCCAGCAGCTCCGTACAGGGTAGTACAGATACGCAGTATTTT
>TRBJ2-7|TRBD1|TRBV9
CASSAGDSAYEQYF
TGTGCCAGCAGCGCCGGGGACAGTGCGTACGAGCAGTACTTC
>TRBJ2-1|.|TRBV6-5
CASSRPISGYNEQFF
TGTGCCAGCAGCCGCCCCATTAGCGGCTACAATGAGCAGTTCTTC
>TRBJ2-6|TRBD1|TRBV2
CASSGTGGSYPNVLTF
TGTGCCAGCAGTGGGACAGGGGGCTCTTATCCCAACGTCCTGACTTTC
>TRBJ2-3|TRBD1|TRBV25-1
CASSEPGTGDTQYF
TGTGCCAGCAGTGAGCCCGGGACAGGGGATACGCAGTATTTT
>TRBJ2-7|.|TRBV2
CASSEHARSSYEQYF
TGTGCCAGCAGTGAACACGCACGCAGCTCCTACGAGCAGTACTTC
>TRBJ2-1|.|TRBV2
CASTRDYNEQFF
TGTGCCAGCACACGGGACTACAATGAGCAGTTCTTC
>TRBJ2-5|TRBD1|TRBV5-1
CASSLIPGQQETQYF
TGCGCCAGCAGCTTGATCCCGGGACAGCAAGAGACCCAGTACTTC
>TRBJ2-7|.|TRBV29-1
CSGSRGIYEQYF
TGCAGCGGGAGCAGGGGAATTTACGAGCAGTACTTC
>TRBJ2-5|.|TRBV5-4
CASSLGQGMQTQYF
TGTGCCAGCAGCTTGGGTCAGGGGATGCAGACCCAGTACTTC
>TRBJ1-3|TRBD1|TRBV30
CAWETGGNSGNTIYF
TGTGCCTGGGAAACAGGGGGGAACTCTGGAAACACCATATATTTT
>TRBJ1-1|.|TRBV5-5
CASVTDLNTEAFF
TGTGCCAGCGTGACAGATCTGAACACTGAAGCTTTCTTT
>TRBJ1-3|.|TRBV7-9
CASSSWLTFPGGTIYF
TGTGCCAGCAGCTCATGGTTGACTTTCCCTGGTGGCACCATATATTTT
>TRBJ1-1|TRBD1|TRBV11-3
CASSEDRGRMNTEAFF
TGTGCCAGCAGCGAGGACAGGGGGCGTATGAACACTGAAGCTTTCTTT
>TRBJ2-1|TRBD2|TRBV19
CASSIRDYTPHEQFF
TGTGCCAGTAGTATAAGGGACTACACACCCCATGAGCAGTTCTTC
>TRBJ1-5|TRBD1|TRBV19
CASSRGLGQPQHF
TGTGCCAGTAGCAGGGGGCTCGGACAGCCCCAGCATTTT
>TRBJ1-1|.|TRBV11-2
CASGGAAMNTEAFF
TGTGCCAGCGGAGGGGCGGCCATGAACACTGAAGCTTTCTTT